Below are 5 T cell receptor beta chains sequenced from a single sample in a study of CD8 T cells in Susac syndrome. A quantity of roughly 0.5 to 1 ug RNA underwent reverse transcription using random hexamers. TCRdb re-derived calls from the immunoSEQ multiplex PCR reads in MiXCR, one entry per CDR3 protein. The sample includes about 400,000 distinct CDR3 sequences, approximately 85% seen only once; the top ten take 0.09% to 0.15%. The sample consisted of CD8+ T cells from PBMCs. The origin of the receptors is a human donor with multiple sclerosis.

The chain joins TRBV4-1 to TRBJ1-3; tentative D call: TRBD1 (5 bases). V lost 0 bases and J 0 bases, leaving 15 bases between the germline ends. Germline CDR1 is MGHRA and CDR2 is YSYEKL. This CDR3 is 18 amino acids long. The CDR3 loop is CASSQDRGGWDSGNTIYF. CDR3 DNA sequence: TGCGCCAGCAGCCAAGATCGCGGGGGTTGGGACTCTGGAAACACCATATATTTT.

This clonotype was observed a handful of times. V is TRBV10-3 and J is TRBJ1-1, with D perhaps TRBD1 (6 bases). The V end lost 6 bases, the J end lost 4 bases, and 15 bases lay between the germline ends. The CDR3 totals 14 residues. In germline, CDR1 is ENHRY, CDR2 SYGVKD. In DNA form, the CDR3 reads TGTGCCATCAGCTTCAGGGGAGAGGGCACTGAAGCTTTCTTT. Protein product: CAISFRGEGTEAFF.

The chain couples TRBV12-5 to TRBJ2-6, with D possibly matching TRBD1 (6 bases). The CDR3 loop spans 17 amino acids. CDR1 and CDR2 from the germline V gene are LGHNT and FRNRAP. V lost 2 bases to trimming and J lost 0 bases, with 11 bases between them. The CDR3 coding sequence is TGTGCTAGTGGTTTGCCGGGACATCTCTCTGGGGCCAACGTCCTGACTTTC. Its translation: CASGLPGHLSGANVLTF. Variable domain in full (rest from reference TRBV12-5 and TRBJ2-6): DARVTQTPRHKVTEMGQEVTMRCQPILGHNTVFWYRQTMMQGLELLAYFRNRAPLDDSGMPKDRFSAEMPDATLATLKIQPSEPRDSAVYFCASGLPGHLSGANVLTFGAGSRLTVL.

This chain connects TRBV4-1 to TRBJ2-7; D remains ambiguous. CDR3 length equals 16 residues. V gave up 0 bases and J gave up 1 base, with 13 bases separating them. The V gene's germline CDR1 is MGHRA and CDR2 YSYEKL. The CDR3 loop reads CASSQDREGWSYEQYF. Written as DNA, the CDR3 is TGCGCCAGCAGCCAAGATCGAGAAGGGTGGTCCTACGAGCAGTACTTC.

The V call is TRBV7-6, the J call TRBJ2-7; 9 bases are shared with TRBD2. This CDR3 contains 15 residues. Germline lookup yields CDR1 SGHVS and CDR2 FNYEAQ. Germline trimming cut 6 bases from V and 9 bases from J; bases unmatched to any gene: 15. In DNA form, the CDR3 reads TGTGCCAGCAGTCTCTCTCTAGCGGGGCTTGAGGGGCAGTACTTC. Translating it yields CASSLSLAGLEGQYF. The full variable domain, its missing parts supplied by reference TRBV7-6 and TRBJ2-7, is GAGVSQSPRYKVTKRGQDVALRCDPISGHVSLYWYRQALGQGPEFLTYFNYEAQQDKSGLPNDRFSAERPEGSISTLTIQRTEQRDSAMYRCASSLSLAGLEGQYFGPGTRLTVT.